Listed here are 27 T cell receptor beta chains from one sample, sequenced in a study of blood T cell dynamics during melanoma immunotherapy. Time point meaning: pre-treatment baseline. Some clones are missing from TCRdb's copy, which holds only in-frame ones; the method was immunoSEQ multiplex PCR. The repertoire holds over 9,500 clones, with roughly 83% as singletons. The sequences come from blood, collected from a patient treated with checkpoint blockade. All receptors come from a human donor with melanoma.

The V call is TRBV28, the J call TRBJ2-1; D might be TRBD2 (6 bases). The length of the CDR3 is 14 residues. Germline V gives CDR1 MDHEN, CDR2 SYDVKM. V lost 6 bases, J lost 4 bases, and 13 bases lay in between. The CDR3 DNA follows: TGTGCCAGCAGCACACGGGGACTTTACAATGAGCAGTTCTTC. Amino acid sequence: CASSTRGLYNEQFF. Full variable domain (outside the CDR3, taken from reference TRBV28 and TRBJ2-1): DVKVTQSSRYLVKRTGEKVFLECVQDMDHENMFWYRQDPGLGLRLIYFSYDVKMKEKGDIPEGYSVSREKKERFSLILESASTNQTSMYLCASSTRGLYNEQFFGPGTRLTVL.

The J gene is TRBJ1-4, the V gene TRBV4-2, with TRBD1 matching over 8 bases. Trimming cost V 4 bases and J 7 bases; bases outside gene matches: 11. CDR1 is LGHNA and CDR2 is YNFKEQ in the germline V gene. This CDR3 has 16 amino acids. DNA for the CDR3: TGTGCCAGCAGCCCAATGGCCAGGGGGCGGGGTGAAAAACTGTTTTTT. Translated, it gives CASSPMARGRGEKLFF.

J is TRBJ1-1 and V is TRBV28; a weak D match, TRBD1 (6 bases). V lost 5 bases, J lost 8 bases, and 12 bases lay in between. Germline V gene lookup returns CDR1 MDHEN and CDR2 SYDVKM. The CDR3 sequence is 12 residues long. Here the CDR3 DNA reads TGTGCCAGCAGTGCACAGGGAATCGAAGCTTTCTTT. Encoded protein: CASSAQGIEAFF.

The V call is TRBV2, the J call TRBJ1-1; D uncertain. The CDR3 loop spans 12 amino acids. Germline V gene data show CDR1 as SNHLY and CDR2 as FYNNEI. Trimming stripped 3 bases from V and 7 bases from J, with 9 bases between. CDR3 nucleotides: TGTGCCAGCAGTGATATCGGCGGTGAAGCTTTCTTT. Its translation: CASSDIGGEAFF. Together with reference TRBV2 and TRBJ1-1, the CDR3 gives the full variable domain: EPEVTQTPSHQVTQMGQEVILRCVPISNHLYFYWYRQILGQKVEFLVSFYNNEISEKSEIFDDQFSVERPDGSNFTLKIRSTKLEDSAMYFCASSDIGGEAFFGQGTRLTVV.

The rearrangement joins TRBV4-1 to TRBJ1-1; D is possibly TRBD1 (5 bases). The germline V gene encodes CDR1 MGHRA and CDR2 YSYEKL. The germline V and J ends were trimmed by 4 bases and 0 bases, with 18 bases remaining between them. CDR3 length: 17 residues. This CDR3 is CASSPLGRVTLNTEAFF. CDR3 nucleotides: TGCGCCAGCAGCCCCCTGGGCAGGGTAACATTGAACACTGAAGCTTTCTTT.

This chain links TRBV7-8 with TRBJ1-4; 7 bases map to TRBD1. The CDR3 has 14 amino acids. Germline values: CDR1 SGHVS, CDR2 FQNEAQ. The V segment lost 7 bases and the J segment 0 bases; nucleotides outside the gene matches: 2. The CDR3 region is CASTTGPTNEKLFF. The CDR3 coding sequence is TGTGCCAGCACGACAGGGCCAACTAATGAAAAACTGTTTTTT.

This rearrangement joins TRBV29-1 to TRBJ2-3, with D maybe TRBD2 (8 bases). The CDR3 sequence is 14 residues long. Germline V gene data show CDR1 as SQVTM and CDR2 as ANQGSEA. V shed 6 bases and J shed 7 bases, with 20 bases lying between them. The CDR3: CSVRRGREAYTQYF. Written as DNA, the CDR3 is TGCAGCGTGCGAAGGGGGCGGGAGGCCTATACGCAGTATTTT.

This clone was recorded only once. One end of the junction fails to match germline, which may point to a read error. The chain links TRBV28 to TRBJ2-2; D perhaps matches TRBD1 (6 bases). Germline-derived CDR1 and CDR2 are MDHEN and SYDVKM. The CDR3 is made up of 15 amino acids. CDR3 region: CASSLLQGFHRGAVF. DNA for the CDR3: TGTGCCAGCAGTCTCTTACAGGGTTTCCACCGGGGAGCTGTTTTT.

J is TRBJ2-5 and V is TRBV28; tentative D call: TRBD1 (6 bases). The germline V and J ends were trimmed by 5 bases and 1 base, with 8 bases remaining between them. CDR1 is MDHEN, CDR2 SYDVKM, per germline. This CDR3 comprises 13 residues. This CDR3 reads CASSMTGQETQYF. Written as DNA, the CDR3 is TGTGCCAGCAGTATGACAGGCCAAGAGACCCAGTACTTC.

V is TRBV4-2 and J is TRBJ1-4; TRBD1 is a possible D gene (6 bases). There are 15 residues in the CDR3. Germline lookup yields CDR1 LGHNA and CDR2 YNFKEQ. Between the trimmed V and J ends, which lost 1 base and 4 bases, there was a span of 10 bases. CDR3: CASSQVTGNNEKLFF. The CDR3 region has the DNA TGTGCCAGCAGCCAAGTTACAGGGAATAATGAAAAACTGTTTTTT.

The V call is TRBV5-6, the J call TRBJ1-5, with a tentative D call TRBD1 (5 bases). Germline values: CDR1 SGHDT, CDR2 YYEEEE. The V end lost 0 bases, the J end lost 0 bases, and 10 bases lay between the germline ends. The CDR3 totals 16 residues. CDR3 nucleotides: TGTGCCAGCAGCTTGGGGGGGAGGATTAGCAATCAGCCCCAGCATTTT. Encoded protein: CASSLGGRISNQPQHF.

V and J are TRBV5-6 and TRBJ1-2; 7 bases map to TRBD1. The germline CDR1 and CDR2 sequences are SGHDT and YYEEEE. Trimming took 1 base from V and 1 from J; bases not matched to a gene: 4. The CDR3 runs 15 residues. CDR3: CASSLFGQVNYGYTF. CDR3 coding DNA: TGTGCCAGCAGCTTGTTCGGACAGGTTAACTATGGCTACACCTTC.

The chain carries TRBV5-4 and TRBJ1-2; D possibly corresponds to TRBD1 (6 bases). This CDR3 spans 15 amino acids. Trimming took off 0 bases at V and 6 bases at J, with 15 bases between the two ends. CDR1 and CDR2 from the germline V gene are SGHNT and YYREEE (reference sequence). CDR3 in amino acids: CASSLEQGRGDGYTF. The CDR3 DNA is TGTGCCAGCAGCTTGGAGCAGGGGCGAGGGGATGGCTACACCTTC.

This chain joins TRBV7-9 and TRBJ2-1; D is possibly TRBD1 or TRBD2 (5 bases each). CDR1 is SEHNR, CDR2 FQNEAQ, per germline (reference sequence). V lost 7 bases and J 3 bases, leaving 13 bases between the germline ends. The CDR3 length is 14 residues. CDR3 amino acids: CASTPEGIYNEQFF. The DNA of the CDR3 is TGTGCCAGCACCCCCGAGGGGATCTACAATGAGCAGTTCTTC.

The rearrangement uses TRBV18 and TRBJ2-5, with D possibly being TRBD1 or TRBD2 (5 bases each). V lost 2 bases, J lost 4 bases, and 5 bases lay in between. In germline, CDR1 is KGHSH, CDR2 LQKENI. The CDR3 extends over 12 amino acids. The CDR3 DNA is TGTGCCAGCTCACCAGGGGGAGAGACCCAGTACTTC. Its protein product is CASSPGGETQYF.

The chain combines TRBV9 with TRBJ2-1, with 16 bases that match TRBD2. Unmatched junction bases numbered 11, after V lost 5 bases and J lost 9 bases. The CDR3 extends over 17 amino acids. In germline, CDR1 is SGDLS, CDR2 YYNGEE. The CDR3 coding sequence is TGTGCCAGCAGTGCCGGGACTAGCGGGGGGGCCGTGGGTGAGCAGTTCTTC. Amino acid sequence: CASSAGTSGGAVGEQFF.

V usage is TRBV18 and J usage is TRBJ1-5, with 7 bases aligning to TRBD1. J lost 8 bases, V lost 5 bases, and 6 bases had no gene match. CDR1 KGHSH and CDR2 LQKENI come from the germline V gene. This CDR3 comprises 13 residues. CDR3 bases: TGTGCCAGCTCATCGCATCAGGGGGAGCCCCAGCATTTT. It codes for CASSSHQGEPQHF.

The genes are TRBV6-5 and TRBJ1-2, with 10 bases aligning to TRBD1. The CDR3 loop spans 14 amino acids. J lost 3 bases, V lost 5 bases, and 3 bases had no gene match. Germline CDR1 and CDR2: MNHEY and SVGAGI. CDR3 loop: CASSLGQGYYGYTF. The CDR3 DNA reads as TGTGCCAGCAGTCTGGGACAGGGGTACTATGGCTACACCTTC.

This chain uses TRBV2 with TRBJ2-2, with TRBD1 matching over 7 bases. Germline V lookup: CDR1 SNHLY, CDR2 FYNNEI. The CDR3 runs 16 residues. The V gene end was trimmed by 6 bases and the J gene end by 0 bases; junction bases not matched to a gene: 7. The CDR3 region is CASRQQGTANTGELFF. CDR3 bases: TGTGCCAGCAGACAACAGGGGACCGCGAACACCGGGGAGCTGTTTTTT. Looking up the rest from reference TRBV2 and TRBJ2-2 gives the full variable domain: EPEVTQTPSHQVTQMGQEVILRCVPISNHLYFYWYRQILGQKVEFLVSFYNNEISEKSEIFDDQFSVERPDGSNFTLKIRSTKLEDSAMYFCASRQQGTANTGELFFGEGSRLTVL.

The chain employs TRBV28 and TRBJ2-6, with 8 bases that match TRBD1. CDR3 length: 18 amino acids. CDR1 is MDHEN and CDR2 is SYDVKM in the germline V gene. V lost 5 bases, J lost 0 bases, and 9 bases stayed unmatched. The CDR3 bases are TGTGCCAGCAGTCCGGGGACAGGCTTCCTCTCTGGGGCCAACGTCCTGACTTTC. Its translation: CASSPGTGFLSGANVLTF. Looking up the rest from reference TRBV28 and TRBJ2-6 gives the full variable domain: DVKVTQSSRYLVKRTGEKVFLECVQDMDHENMFWYRQDPGLGLRLIYFSYDVKMKEKGDIPEGYSVSREKKERFSLILESASTNQTSMYLCASSPGTGFLSGANVLTFGAGSRLTVL.

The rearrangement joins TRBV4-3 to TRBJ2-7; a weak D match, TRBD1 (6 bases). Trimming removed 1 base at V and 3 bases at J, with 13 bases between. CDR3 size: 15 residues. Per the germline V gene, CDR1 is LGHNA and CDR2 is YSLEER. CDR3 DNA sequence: TGCGCCAGCAGCCAAGGTGGGGGCTCGAGCTACGAGCAGTACTTC. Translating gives CASSQGGGSSYEQYF.

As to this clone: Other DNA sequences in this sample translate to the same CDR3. This CDR3 reads CASRAAGTSGSSTYNEQFF. CDR3 DNA: TGTGCCAGCAGGGCCGCCGGGACTAGCGGGAGTAGTACATACAATGAGCAGTTCTTC. The chain employs TRBV11-2 and TRBJ2-1; 14 positions match TRBD2. Germline loops: CDR1 SGHAT, CDR2 FQNNGV. The CDR3 consists of 19 residues. V was clipped by 6 bases and J by 4 bases; unmatched bases: 14. Filled out from reference TRBV11-2 and TRBJ2-1, the complete variable domain reads EAGVAQSPRYKIIEKRQSVAFWCNPISGHATLYWYQQILGQGPKLLIQFQNNGVVDDSQLPKDRFSAERLKGVDSTLKIQPAKLEDSAVYLCASRAAGTSGSSTYNEQFFGPGTRLTVL.

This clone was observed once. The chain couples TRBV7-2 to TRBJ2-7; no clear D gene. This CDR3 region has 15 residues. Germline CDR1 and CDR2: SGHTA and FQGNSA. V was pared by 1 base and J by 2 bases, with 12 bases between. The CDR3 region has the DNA TGTGCCAGCAGCTTAGGCCGGGTCGAGACCTACGAGCAGTACTTC. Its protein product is CASSLGRVETYEQYF.

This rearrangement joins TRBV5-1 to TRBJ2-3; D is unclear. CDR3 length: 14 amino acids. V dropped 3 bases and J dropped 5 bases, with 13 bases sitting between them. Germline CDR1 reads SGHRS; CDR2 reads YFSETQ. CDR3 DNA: TGCGCCAGCAGCTGGAGTGGCGAGGTAGATACGCAGTATTTT. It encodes CASSWSGEVDTQYF.

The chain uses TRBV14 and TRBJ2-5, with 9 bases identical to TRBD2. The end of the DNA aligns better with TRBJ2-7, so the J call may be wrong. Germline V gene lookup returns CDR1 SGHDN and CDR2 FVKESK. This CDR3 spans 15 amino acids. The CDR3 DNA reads TGTGCCAGCAGCCTCCCGGGACTAGCAGCCTACGAGCAGTACTTC. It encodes CASSLPGLAAYEQYF.

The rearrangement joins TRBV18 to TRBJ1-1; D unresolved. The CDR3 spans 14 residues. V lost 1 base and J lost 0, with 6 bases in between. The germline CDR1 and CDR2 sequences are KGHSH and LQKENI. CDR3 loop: CASSPQTLNTEAFF. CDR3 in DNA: TGTGCCAGCTCACCACAGACTCTGAACACTGAAGCTTTCTTT.

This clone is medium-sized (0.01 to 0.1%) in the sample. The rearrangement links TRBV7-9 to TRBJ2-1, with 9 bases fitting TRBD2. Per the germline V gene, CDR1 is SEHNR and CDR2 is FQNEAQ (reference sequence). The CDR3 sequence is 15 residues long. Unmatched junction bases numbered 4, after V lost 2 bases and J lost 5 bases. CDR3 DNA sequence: TGTGCCAGCAGCTTAAGCACTAGCGGGCACAATGAGCAGTTCTTC. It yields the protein CASSLSTSGHNEQFF.